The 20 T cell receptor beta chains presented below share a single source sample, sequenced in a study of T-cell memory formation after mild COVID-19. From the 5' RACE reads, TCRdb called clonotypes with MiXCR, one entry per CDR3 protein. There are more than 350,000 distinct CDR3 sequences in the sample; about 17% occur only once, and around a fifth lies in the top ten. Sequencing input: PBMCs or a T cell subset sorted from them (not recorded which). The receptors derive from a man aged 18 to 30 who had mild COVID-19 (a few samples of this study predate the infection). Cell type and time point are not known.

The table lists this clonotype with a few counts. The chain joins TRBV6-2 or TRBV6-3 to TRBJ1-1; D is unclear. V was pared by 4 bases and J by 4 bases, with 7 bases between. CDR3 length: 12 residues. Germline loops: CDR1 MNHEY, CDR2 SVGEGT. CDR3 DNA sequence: TGTGCCAGCAGTTTGAAGCTCACTGAAGCTTTCTTT. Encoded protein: CASSLKLTEAFF.

The CDR3 DNA sequence: TGTGCCAGCAGTTACACGGGACAGGGCGTAGGTGGCTACACCTTC. It yields the protein CASSYTGQGVGGYTF. V usage is TRBV6-5 and J usage is TRBJ1-2; TRBD1 agrees at 9 bases. The CDR3 runs to 15 residues. Germline lookup yields CDR1 MNHEY and CDR2 SVGAGI. V trimming: 2 bases; J trimming: 7 bases; junction bases outside the gene matches: 8.

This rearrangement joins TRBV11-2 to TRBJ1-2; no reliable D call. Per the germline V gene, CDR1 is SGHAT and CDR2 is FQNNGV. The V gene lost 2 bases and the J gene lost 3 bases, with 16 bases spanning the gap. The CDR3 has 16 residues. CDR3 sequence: CASSLNPRTEYYGYTF. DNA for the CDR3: TGTGCCAGCAGCTTAAACCCCCGGACGGAGTACTATGGCTACACCTTC.

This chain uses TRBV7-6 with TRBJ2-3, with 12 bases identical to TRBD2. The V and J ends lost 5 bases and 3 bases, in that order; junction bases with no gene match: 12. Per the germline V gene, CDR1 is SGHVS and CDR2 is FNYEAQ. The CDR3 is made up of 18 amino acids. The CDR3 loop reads CASSPGLAGGAWTDTQYF. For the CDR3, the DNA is TGTGCCAGCAGCCCAGGCCTAGCGGGGGGGGCCTGGACAGATACGCAGTATTTT.

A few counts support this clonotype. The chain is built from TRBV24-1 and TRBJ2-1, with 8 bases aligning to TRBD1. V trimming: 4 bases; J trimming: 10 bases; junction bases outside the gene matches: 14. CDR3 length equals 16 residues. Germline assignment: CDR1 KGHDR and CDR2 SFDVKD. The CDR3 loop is CATSDPLRTGIGEQFF. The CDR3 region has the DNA TGTGCCACCAGTGACCCATTACGGACAGGGATCGGAGAGCAGTTCTTC.

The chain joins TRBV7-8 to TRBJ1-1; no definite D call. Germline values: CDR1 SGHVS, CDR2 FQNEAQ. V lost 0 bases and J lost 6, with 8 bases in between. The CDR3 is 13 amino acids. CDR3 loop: CASSLAYPPEAFF. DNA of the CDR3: TGTGCCAGCAGCTTAGCTTACCCTCCTGAAGCTTTCTTT. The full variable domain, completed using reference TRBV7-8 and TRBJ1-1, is GAGVSQSPRYKVAKRGQDVALRCDPISGHVSLFWYQQALGQGPEFLTYFQNEAQLDKSGLPSDRFFAERPEGSVSTLKIQRTQQEDSAVYLCASSLAYPPEAFFGQGTRLTVV.

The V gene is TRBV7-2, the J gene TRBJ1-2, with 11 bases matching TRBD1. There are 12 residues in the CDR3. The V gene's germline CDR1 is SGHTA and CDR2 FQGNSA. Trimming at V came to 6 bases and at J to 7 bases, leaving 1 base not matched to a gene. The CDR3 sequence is CASRGTGGGYTF. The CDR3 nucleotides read TGTGCCAGCAGAGGGACAGGGGGTGGCTACACCTTC. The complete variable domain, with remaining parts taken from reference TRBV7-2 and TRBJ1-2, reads GAGVSQSPSNKVTEKGKDVELRCDPISGHTALYWYRQSLGQGLEFLIYFQGNSAPDKSGLPSDRFSAERTGGSVSTLTIQRTQQEDSAVYLCASRGTGGGYTFGSGTRLTVV.

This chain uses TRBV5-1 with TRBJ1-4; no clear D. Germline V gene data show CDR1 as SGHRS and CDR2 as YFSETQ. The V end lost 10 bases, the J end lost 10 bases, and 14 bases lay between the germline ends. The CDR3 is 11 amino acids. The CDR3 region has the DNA TGCGCCGGCCCGGGCCCAGGAAAACTGTTTTTT. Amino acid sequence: CAGPGPGKLFF.

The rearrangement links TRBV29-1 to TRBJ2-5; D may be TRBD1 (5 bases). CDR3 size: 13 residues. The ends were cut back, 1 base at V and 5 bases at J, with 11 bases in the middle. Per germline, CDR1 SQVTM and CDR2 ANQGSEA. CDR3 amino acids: CSVEGQPWETQYF. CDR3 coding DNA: TGCAGCGTTGAAGGACAGCCTTGGGAGACCCAGTACTTC.

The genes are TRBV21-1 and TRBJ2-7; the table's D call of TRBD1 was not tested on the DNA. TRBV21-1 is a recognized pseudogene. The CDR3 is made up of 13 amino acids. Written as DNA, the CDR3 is TGTGCCAGCAACGCGACAGATTCCTACGAGCAGTACTTC. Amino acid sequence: CASNATDSYEQYF.

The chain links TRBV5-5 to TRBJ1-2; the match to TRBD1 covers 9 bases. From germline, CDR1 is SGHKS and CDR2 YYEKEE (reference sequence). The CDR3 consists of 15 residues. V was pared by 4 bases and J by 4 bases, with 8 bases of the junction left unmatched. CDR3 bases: TGTGCCAGCAGCCCATTCTCGACAGGGGGCTATGGCTACACCTTC. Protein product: CASSPFSTGGYGYTF.

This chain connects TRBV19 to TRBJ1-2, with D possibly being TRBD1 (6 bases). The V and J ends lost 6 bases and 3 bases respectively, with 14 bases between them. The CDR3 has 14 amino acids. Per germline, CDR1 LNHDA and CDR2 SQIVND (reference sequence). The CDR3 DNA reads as TGTGCCAGTAGGCGGACAGATTCGGACTATGGCTACACCTTC. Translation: CASRRTDSDYGYTF. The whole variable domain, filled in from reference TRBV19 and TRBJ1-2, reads DGGITQSPKYLFRKEGQNVTLSCEQNLNHDAMYWYRQDPGQGLRLIYYSQIVNDFQKGDIAEGYSVSREKKESFPLTVTSAQKNPTAFYLCASRRTDSDYGYTFGSGTRLTVV.

The CDR3 loop reads CASRRTGVNYGYTF. Here the CDR3 DNA reads TGTGCCAGCAGAAGAACAGGGGTGAACTATGGCTACACCTTC. The rearrangement links TRBV11-2 to TRBJ1-2, with 7 bases lining up with TRBD1. Germline V gene data show CDR1 as SGHAT and CDR2 as FQNNGV. With V trimmed by 6 bases and J by 2 bases, 6 bases remained unmatched. The CDR3 loop spans 14 amino acids.

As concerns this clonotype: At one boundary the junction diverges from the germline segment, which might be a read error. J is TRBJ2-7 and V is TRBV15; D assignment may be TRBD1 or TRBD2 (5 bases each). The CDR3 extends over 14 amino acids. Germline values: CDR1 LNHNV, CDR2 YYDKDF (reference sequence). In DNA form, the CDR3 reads TGTGCCACCAGCAGCCCCGGGCAGGGAAAACCCGGGGACTTC. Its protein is CATSSPGQGKPGDF. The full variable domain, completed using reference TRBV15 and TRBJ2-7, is DAMVIQNPRYQVTQFGKPVTLSCSQTLNHNVMYWYQQKSSQAPKLLFHYYDKDFNNEADTPDNFQSRRPNTSFCFLDIRSPGLGDTAMYLCATSSPGQGKPGDFGPGTRLTVT.

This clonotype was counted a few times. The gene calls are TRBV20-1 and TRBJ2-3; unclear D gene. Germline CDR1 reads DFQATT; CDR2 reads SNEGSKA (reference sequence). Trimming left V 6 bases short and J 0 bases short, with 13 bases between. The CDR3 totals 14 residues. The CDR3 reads CSASSESSTDTQYF. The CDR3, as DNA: TGCAGTGCGTCATCAGAATCTAGCACAGATACGCAGTATTTT.

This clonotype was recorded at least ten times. Here the CDR3 DNA reads TGTGCCAGCAGCCCGGGACAGGCCCAAGAGACCCAGTACTTC. Protein sequence: CASSPGQAQETQYF. V and J are TRBV7-9 and TRBJ2-5; the match to TRBD1 covers 8 bases. This CDR3 is 14 amino acids long. In germline, CDR1 is SEHNR, CDR2 FQNEAQ (reference sequence). V shed 5 bases, J shed 1 base, and the junction held 3 bases outside the gene matches.

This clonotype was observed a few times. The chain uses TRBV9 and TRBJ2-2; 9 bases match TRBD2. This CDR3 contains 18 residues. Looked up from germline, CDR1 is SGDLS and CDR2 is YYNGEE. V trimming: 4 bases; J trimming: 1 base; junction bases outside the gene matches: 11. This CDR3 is CASSHTLRLAENTGELFF. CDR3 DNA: TGTGCCAGCAGCCATACCCTTCGACTAGCGGAGAACACCGGGGAGCTGTTTTTT.

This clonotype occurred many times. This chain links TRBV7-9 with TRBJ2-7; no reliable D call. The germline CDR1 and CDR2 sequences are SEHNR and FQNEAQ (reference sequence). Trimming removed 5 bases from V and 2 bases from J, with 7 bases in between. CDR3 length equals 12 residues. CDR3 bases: TGTGCCAGCAGCCTGGTACCCTACGAGCAGTACTTC. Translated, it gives CASSLVPYEQYF.

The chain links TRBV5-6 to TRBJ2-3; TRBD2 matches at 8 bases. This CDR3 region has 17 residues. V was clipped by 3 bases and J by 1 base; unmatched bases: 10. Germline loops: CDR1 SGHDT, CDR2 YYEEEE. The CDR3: CASSSPVAGGRTDTQYF. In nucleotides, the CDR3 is TGTGCCAGCAGCTCGCCCGTTGCGGGGGGCCGCACAGATACGCAGTATTTT.

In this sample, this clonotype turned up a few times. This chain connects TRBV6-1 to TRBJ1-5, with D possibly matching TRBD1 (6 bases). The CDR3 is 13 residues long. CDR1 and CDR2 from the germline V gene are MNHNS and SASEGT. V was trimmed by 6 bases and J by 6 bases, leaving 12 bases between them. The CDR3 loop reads CASRVRGGQPQHF. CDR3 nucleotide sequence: TGTGCCAGCAGGGTCAGGGGAGGTCAGCCCCAGCATTTT.